A single sample is the source of the 8 T cell receptor beta chains below, sequenced in a study of shared clonotypes between healthy human individuals (dated by TCRdb to the early 2020s). Libraries came from the immunoSEQ multiplex PCR assay. TCRdb stores this immuneACCESS table with in-frame sequences only. Part of the clones is absent; in the studies checked, under half of the shortfall reflects unresolved V genes, and no reason is known for the rest. This sample is represented by approximately 940,000 clones; approximately 76% of them were singletons. Around 1.4% of the sample is taken by the ten largest. Sample: memory CD4+ T cells sorted from blood. Taken with the paper, the label for cell subset or site translates to: CD45RA-negative fraction. These receptors all come from a man between 18 and 35 years old in good health.

This clone was picked up a small number of times. The chain couples TRBV18 to TRBJ2-2; no clear D. The CDR3 is made up of 13 amino acids. The germline V gene encodes CDR1 KGHSH and CDR2 LQKENI. V shed 1 base and J shed 6 bases, with 6 bases lying between them. The CDR3 coding sequence is TGTGCCAGCTCACCACAACAGTCCGGGGAGCTGTTTTTT. This codes for CASSPQQSGELFF. Complete variable domain (other parts from reference TRBV18 and TRBJ2-2): NAGVMQNPRHLVRRRGQEARLRCSPMKGHSHVYWYRQLPEEGLKFMVYLQKENIIDESGMPKERFSAEFPKEGPSILRIQQVVRGDSAAYFCASSPQQSGELFFGEGSRLTVL.

The CDR3 nucleotides are TGTGCCAGCAGCAAAGTTGGGGAACATACGCAGTATTTT. Translating gives CASSKVGEHTQYF. J is TRBJ2-3 and V is TRBV21-1. TRBV21-1 is deemed a pseudogene. The CDR3 totals 13 residues.

CDR3 region: CASSLYGGLTEAFF. CDR3 sequence (DNA): TGTGCCAGCAGCCTGTATGGGGGTTTGACTGAAGCTTTCTTT. V gene TRBV7-2 combines with J gene TRBJ1-1; D possibly corresponds to TRBD1 (5 bases). This CDR3 contains 14 residues. The V and J ends lost 5 bases and 5 bases respectively, with 15 bases between them. CDR1 is SGHTA, CDR2 FQGNSA, per germline.

The chain has TRBV5-4 and TRBJ2-4; TRBD2 might be the D (5 bases). The CDR3 length is 13 residues. V was shortened by 0 bases and J by 9 bases, with 10 bases between the two germline ends. Looked up from germline, CDR1 is SGHNT and CDR2 is YYREEE (reference sequence). In DNA, the CDR3 is TGTGCCAGCAGCTTGGGAGGGATCGGCATTCAGTACTTC. Amino acid sequence: CASSLGGIGIQYF.

This clone appeared a single time. The chain joins TRBV6-1 to TRBJ1-4; possible D gene TRBD1, 6 bases. With 2 bases removed from V and 7 bases from J, the gap between germline ends came to 11 bases. The CDR3 covers 14 residues. Germline lookup yields CDR1 MNHNS and CDR2 SASEGT. The CDR3: CASSEMGAFEKLFF. In nucleotides, the CDR3 is TGTGCCAGCAGTGAAATGGGGGCTTTTGAAAAACTGTTTTTT.

The V call is TRBV27, the J call TRBJ2-3; no firm D call. The CDR3 is made up of 15 amino acids. V was shortened by 3 bases and J by 1 base, with 11 bases between the two germline ends. Germline CDR1 reads MNHEY; CDR2 reads SMNVEV (reference sequence). The CDR3 loop reads CASSFIRAGTDTQYF. CDR3 in DNA: TGTGCCAGCAGTTTTATCCGGGCTGGCACAGATACGCAGTATTTT.

The gene calls are TRBV7-2 and TRBJ2-3; no clear D. The CDR3 sequence is 15 residues long. V lost 0 bases to trimming and J lost 1 base, with 8 bases between them. Germline V gene data show CDR1 as SGHTA and CDR2 as FQGNSA. The DNA of the CDR3 is TGTGCCAGCAGCTTAGCTAGTCACGGCACAGATACGCAGTATTTT. This translates into CASSLASHGTDTQYF.

The chain combines TRBV2 with TRBJ1-2; a possible D gene is TRBD1 (6 bases). Germline CDR1 reads SNHLY; CDR2 reads FYNNEI. The CDR3 spans 14 residues. V lost 6 bases and J lost 4, with 15 bases in between. CDR3 in DNA: TGTGCCAGCAGCAGCGAGGAGGGGGGCTATGGCTACACCTTC. It encodes CASSSEEGGYGYTF.